This T cell receptor (beta chain) comes out of a study of T cell responses to AZD1222 COVID-19 vaccine. Trimming pared 0 bases from V and 7 bases from J, leaving 5 bases between. The CDR3 is 11 residues long. Germline V lookup: CDR1 SGHTS, CDR2 YDEGEE. This clone occurred once. Its target is unknown. Broader study findings: Variant regions that are unmutated are reportedly the target of nearly half of spike-specific TCRs. Compared with day 0, the breadth and depth of the Spike-specific TCR repertoire rose significantly after two doses of AZD1222. Repertoires were sampled only after the peak T cell response.

Here immunoSEQ multiplex PCR was the method, and the copy in TCRdb shows in-frame clones only, minus some. This sample has approximately 150,000 clones, with roughly 92% found just once. Some second doses came at about 4 weeks and others at about 12 weeks; these were pooled. The chain joins TRBV5-8 to TRBJ2-7; D not resolved. This TCR was sampled from an adult who received the AZD1222 COVID-19 vaccine. Material: peripheral blood, obtained 28 days after the second AZD1222 dose. CDR3 amino acids: CASSLAREQYF. In DNA, the CDR3 is TGTGCCAGCAGCTTGGCCCGGGAGCAGTACTTC.